One sample yielded the 24 T cell receptor beta chains listed below, sequenced in a study of Ad26.COV2.S vaccination and SARS-CoV-2 variants. Treatment noted: approximately 18 received Ad26.COV2.S at low or high dose, single or two shots; 5 received placebo; per-sample allocation not given. Samples analyzed were those drawn on day 63 after the first vaccine or placebo injection. The repertoire was sequenced with immunoSEQ multiplex PCR; TCRdb's copy has only in-frame clones and lacks some. This sample has around 450,000 clones, with roughly nine tenths found just once. Source: peripheral blood, taken in a trial of Ad26.COV2.S vaccine versus placebo. The receptors were gathered from a person between 18 and 60 years old who received the Ad26.COV2.S COVID-19 vaccine or a placebo.

This chain links TRBV4-1 with TRBJ2-1; D is ambiguous. The CDR3 has 12 amino acids. The germline gives CDR1 MGHRA, CDR2 YSYEKL. V was clipped by 4 bases and J by 10 bases, with 11 bases between them. CDR3: CASSLPRREQFF. CDR3 in DNA: TGCGCCAGCAGCCTCCCCCGGCGAGAGCAGTTCTTC.

V and J are TRBV7-9 and TRBJ2-4; 8 bases agree with TRBD1. The CDR3 extends over 16 amino acids. The germline V gene encodes CDR1 SEHNR and CDR2 FQNEAQ (reference sequence). J was trimmed by 0 bases and V by 3 bases; bases with no gene match: 4. The CDR3 loop is CASSFGQGLAKNIQYF. In nucleotides, the CDR3 is TGTGCCAGCAGCTTCGGACAGGGCTTAGCCAAAAACATTCAGTACTTC.

V usage is TRBV10-2 and J usage is TRBJ2-7; 10 nucleotides match TRBD1. With V trimmed by 6 bases and J by 2 bases, 7 bases remained unmatched. Germline V gene data show CDR1 as WSHSY and CDR2 as SAAADI. The CDR3 has 15 amino acids. The CDR3 sequence is CASREPGTGAYEQYF. DNA for the CDR3: TGCGCCAGCAGGGAACCCGGGACAGGGGCCTACGAGCAGTACTTC.

The chain is built from TRBV9 and TRBJ2-5; D ambiguous. The germline V gene has CDR1 SGDLS and CDR2 YYNGEE. CDR3 length: 12 residues. V dropped 0 bases and J dropped 5 bases, with 5 bases sitting between them. The CDR3 loop is CASSVVGETQYF. For the CDR3, the DNA is TGTGCCAGCAGCGTAGTGGGGGAGACCCAGTACTTC.

On this clone: The same CDR3 can be traced to other DNA sequences in this sample. CDR3 in DNA: TGTGCCAGCAGTTTATCAGGGGCCGGGGAGCTGTTTTTT. Encoded protein: CASSLSGAGELFF. The chain couples TRBV27 to TRBJ2-2; a possible D gene is TRBD1 (5 bases). The germline V gene encodes CDR1 MNHEY and CDR2 SMNVEV (reference sequence). This CDR3 is 13 amino acids long. V lost 0 bases and J lost 6, with 5 bases in between.

The chain combines TRBV11-2 with TRBJ2-1; D is possibly TRBD1 (6 bases). CDR3 length equals 17 residues. With 1 base removed from V and 1 base from J, the gap between germline ends came to 14 bases. CDR1 SGHAT and CDR2 FQNNGV come from the germline V gene. The CDR3: CASSLGGAGASYNEQFF. The CDR3 DNA reads as TGTGCCAGCAGCTTAGGCGGCGCAGGGGCTTCCTACAATGAGCAGTTCTTC.

V is TRBV18 and J is TRBJ2-7, with unresolved D. This CDR3 contains 15 residues. Deletions cut 3 bases from V and 9 bases from J, with 21 bases between. Germline V lookup: CDR1 KGHSH, CDR2 LQKENI. The CDR3 DNA is TGTGCCAGCTCACCGACGGCCCAGACCTACGACGGGCAGTACTTC. Residues: CASSPTAQTYDGQYF.

V usage is TRBV5-1 and J usage is TRBJ2-3; 9 bases fit TRBD2. The germline V gene has CDR1 SGHRS and CDR2 YFSETQ. V trimming: 4 bases; J trimming: 4 bases; junction bases outside the gene matches: 10. CDR3 length: 16 residues. This CDR3 reads CASSIHRAGGADTQYF. The CDR3, as DNA: TGCGCCAGCAGCATCCATAGAGCGGGAGGTGCAGATACGCAGTATTTT.

The chain carries TRBV3-1 (or the pseudogene TRBV3-2) and TRBJ2-7; tentatively, D is TRBD1 (6 bases). The CDR3 runs to 13 residues. Deletions cut 9 bases from V and 0 bases from J, with 12 bases between. Germline V CDR1 and CDR2: LGHDT, YNNKEL (reference sequence). The CDR3 nucleotides are TGTGCCAGTAAGACAGGAACCTCCTACGAGCAGTACTTC. This encodes CASKTGTSYEQYF.

V and J are TRBV7-9 and TRBJ1-4; D possibly corresponds to TRBD1 (5 bases). Trimming stripped 5 bases from V and 8 bases from J, with 18 bases between. The CDR3 consists of 15 residues. Germline V CDR1 and CDR2: SEHNR, FQNEAQ (reference sequence). The CDR3 here is CASSPLGQGGEKLFF. CDR3 sequence (DNA): TGTGCCAGCAGCCCCCTGGGGCAGGGTGGGGAAAAACTGTTTTTT.

The table lists this clone with a few counts. The genes are TRBV27 and TRBJ2-5; TRBD2 aligns across 12 bases. The V gene's germline CDR1 is MNHEY and CDR2 SMNVEV (reference sequence). CDR3 length: 15 residues. V lost 5 bases to trimming and J lost 5 bases; unmatched junction nucleotides: 6. CDR3 DNA sequence: TGTGCCAGCAGTGCCCTAGCGGGGGGGCACGAGACCCAGTACTTC. As protein: CASSALAGGHETQYF.

The rearrangement joins TRBV7-9 to TRBJ2-7, with a possible D match to TRBD1 (5 bases). V was clipped by 5 bases and J by 1 base, with 9 bases between them. CDR3 length: 13 amino acids. Per the germline V gene, CDR1 is SEHNR and CDR2 is FQNEAQ (reference sequence). The CDR3 reads CASSVQDSYEQYF. CDR3 nucleotide sequence: TGTGCCAGCAGCGTACAGGATTCCTACGAGCAGTACTTC.

J is TRBJ1-5 and V is TRBV9, with 9 positions matching TRBD1. Germline CDR1 SGDLS, CDR2 YYNGEE. CDR3 length: 16 residues. V shed 0 bases, J shed 4 bases, and the junction held 5 bases outside the gene matches. CDR3 residues: CASSVGAGTGNQPQHF. Here the CDR3 DNA reads TGTGCCAGCAGCGTAGGGGCCGGGACAGGGAATCAGCCCCAGCATTTT.

Only one count was recorded for this clone. This sequence joins TRBV4-1 and TRBJ2-7; D remains unclear. CDR1 and CDR2 (germline): MGHRA, YSYEKL. Trimming took 7 bases from V and 3 from J, leaving 19 bases between them. This CDR3 is built from 15 residues. The CDR3: CASTRFFSGLYEQYF. CDR3 coding DNA: TGCGCCAGCACCCGTTTTTTTTCGGGTCTCTACGAGCAGTACTTC.

The chain combines TRBV3-1 (or the pseudogene TRBV3-2) with TRBJ1-4, with 7 bases lining up with TRBD1. Germline V gene lookup returns CDR1 LGHDT and CDR2 YNNKEL (reference sequence). The CDR3 has 16 residues. V dropped 5 bases and J dropped 6; count of bases not matched to a gene: 12. CDR3 amino acids: CASSSQTGREHEKLFF. CDR3 sequence (DNA): TGTGCCAGCAGCTCTCAGACAGGGCGCGAACATGAAAAACTGTTTTTT.

The chain joins TRBV4-2 to TRBJ1-4; weak D call: TRBD1 (6 bases). V dropped 1 base and J dropped 0 bases, with 15 bases sitting between them. From germline, CDR1 is LGHNA and CDR2 YNFKEQ. This CDR3 comprises 18 residues. CDR3 sequence (DNA): TGTGCCAGCAGCCAAGTAGGAGGGGGGGACGCAACTAATGAAAAACTGTTTTTT. Amino acids: CASSQVGGGDATNEKLFF.

The chain couples TRBV10-1 to TRBJ2-3; the match to TRBD2 covers 11 bases. The CDR3 is 17 amino acids. J lost 8 bases, V lost 2 bases, and 12 bases had no gene match. The germline V gene has CDR1 WNHNN and CDR2 SYGVQD (reference sequence). CDR3 nucleotides: TGCGCCAGCAGTGAGCGTAGCGGGAGGGAAGGAGTTGCTACGCAGTATTTT. Protein: CASSERSGREGVATQYF.

This chain connects TRBV19 to TRBJ2-1; 7 bases align to TRBD2. This CDR3 comprises 14 residues. Germline CDR1 and CDR2: LNHDA and SQIVND (reference sequence). V lost 4 bases to trimming and J lost 0 bases; unmatched junction nucleotides: 0. The CDR3 coding sequence is TGTGCCAGTAGTAGGACTAGCTCCTACAATGAGCAGTTCTTC. Protein: CASSRTSSYNEQFF.

This clone came up once. V usage is TRBV11-2 and J usage is TRBJ1-6; a possible D gene is TRBD1 (6 bases). The CDR3 consists of 17 residues. Trimming pared 1 base from V and 5 bases from J, leaving 15 bases between. The germline V gene has CDR1 SGHAT and CDR2 FQNNGV. CDR3 sequence: CASSLGTGSEDNSPLHF. The CDR3 nucleotides read TGTGCCAGCAGCTTAGGCACAGGGTCGGAAGATAATTCACCCCTCCACTTT.

The chain joins TRBV13 to TRBJ1-2; 8 nucleotides line up with TRBD1. The CDR3 loop spans 14 amino acids. Germline assignment: CDR1 PRHDT and CDR2 FYEKMQ (reference sequence). J gave up 6 bases and V 7 bases, and 10 bases lay outside the gene matches. The CDR3 region is CASTLGQGGNGYTF. CDR3 bases: TGTGCCAGCACCCTCGGACAGGGAGGGAATGGCTACACCTTC.

This chain connects TRBV21-1 to TRBJ2-1. TRBV21-1 is noted as a pseudogene. The CDR3 has 17 residues. The DNA for the CDR3 is TGTGCCAGCAGCACCAAACGTGGGTCTTTGGACTACAATGAGCAGTTCTTC. Translated, it gives CASSTKRGSLDYNEQFF.

The chain carries TRBV28 and TRBJ1-1; maybe TRBD1 (5 bases). Germline CDR1 is MDHEN and CDR2 is SYDVKM. This CDR3 has 16 residues. Trimming left V 7 bases short and J 0 bases short, with 18 bases between. Written as DNA, the CDR3 is TGTGCCAGCACCCCGCCTCTAGGGACGATGAACACTGAAGCTTTCTTT. Its protein is CASTPPLGTMNTEAFF.

The chain couples TRBV27 to TRBJ2-7; 7 bases fit TRBD1. With 3 bases clipped from V and 3 bases from J, the junction kept 2 bases outside the gene matches. The germline gives CDR1 MNHEY, CDR2 SMNVEV (reference sequence). The CDR3 extends over 13 amino acids. The CDR3 region is CASSFSGGYEQYF. The DNA of the CDR3 is TGTGCCAGCAGTTTCTCAGGGGGCTACGAGCAGTACTTC.

The V and J genes are TRBV18 and TRBJ2-2; 7 nucleotides align to TRBD1. The V segment lost 4 bases and the J segment 1 base; nucleotides outside the gene matches: 9. Germline V gene data show CDR1 as KGHSH and CDR2 as LQKENI. The CDR3 has 17 amino acids. The CDR3 DNA reads TGTGCCAGCTCACGACAACAGGGGTCAGGGAACACCGGGGAGCTGTTTTTT. It specifies CASSRQQGSGNTGELFF.